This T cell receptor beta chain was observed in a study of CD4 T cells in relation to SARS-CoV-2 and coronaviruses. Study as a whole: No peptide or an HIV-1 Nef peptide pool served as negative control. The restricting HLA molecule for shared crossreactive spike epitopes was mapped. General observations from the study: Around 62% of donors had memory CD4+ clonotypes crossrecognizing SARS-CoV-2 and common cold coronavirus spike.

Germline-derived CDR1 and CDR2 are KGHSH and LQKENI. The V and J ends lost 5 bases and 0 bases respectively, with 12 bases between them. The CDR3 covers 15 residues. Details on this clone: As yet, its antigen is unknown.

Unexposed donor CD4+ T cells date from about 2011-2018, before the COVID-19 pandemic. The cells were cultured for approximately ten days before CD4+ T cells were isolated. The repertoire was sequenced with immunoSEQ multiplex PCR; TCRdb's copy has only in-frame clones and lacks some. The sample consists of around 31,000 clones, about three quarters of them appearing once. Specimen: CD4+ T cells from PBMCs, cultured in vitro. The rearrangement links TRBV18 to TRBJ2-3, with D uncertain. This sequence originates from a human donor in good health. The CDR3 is CASSALSGSTDTQYF. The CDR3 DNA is TGTGCCAGCTCAGCTCTCTCCGGGAGCACAGATACGCAGTATTTT.